Listed below are T cell receptor beta chains from one sample, sequenced in a study of blood T cell repertoires in COVID-19. Sequencing used immunoSEQ multiplex PCR; TCRdb keeps in-frame clones, though not all of them. The sample has about 39,000 clones, 65% to 85% seen once. The sequenced sample consisted of peripheral blood. The source of these receptors is a man between 60 and 75 years old in a cohort sampled during active COVID-19. Both conserved end residues are part of each CDR3. Fields, in order: D gene, J gene, V gene, clone size, CDR3 protein, CDR3 DNA. D genes are given only for firm matches. Clone size appears in some rows only: once, few, many, or a class for an expanded clone.

D gene: NA
J gene: TRBJ2-7
V gene: TRBV5-1
clone size: NA
CDR3 protein: CASSLNGVSYEQYF
CDR3 DNA: TGCGCCAGCAGCTTGAACGGGGTCTCCTACGAGCAGTACTTC

D gene: TRBD1
J gene: TRBJ2-1
V gene: TRBV12-3/TRBV12-4
clone size: NA
CDR3 protein: CASSSYRGNEQFF
CDR3 DNA: TGTGCCAGCAGTTCCTACAGGGGGAATGAGCAGTTCTTC

D gene: NA
J gene: TRBJ2-7
V gene: TRBV27
clone size: NA
CDR3 protein: CASRQGTYEQYF
CDR3 DNA: TGTGCCAGCAGGCAGGGAACCTACGAGCAGTACTTC

D gene: TRBD2
J gene: TRBJ2-3
V gene: TRBV30
clone size: NA
CDR3 protein: CAWSELVAGGTDTQYF
CDR3 DNA: TGTGCCTGGAGTGAGCTGGTAGCGGGAGGCACAGATACGCAGTATTTT

D gene: NA
J gene: TRBJ2-1
V gene: TRBV11-3
clone size: NA
CDR3 protein: CASSLAGRTTEQFF
CDR3 DNA: TGTGCCAGCAGCTTAGCTGGCCGGACAACTGAGCAGTTCTTC

D gene: NA
J gene: TRBJ2-3
V gene: TRBV5-6
clone size: NA
CDR3 protein: CASSLAHTDTQYF
CDR3 DNA: TGTGCCAGCAGCTTGGCCCACACAGATACGCAGTATTTT

D gene: NA
J gene: TRBJ2-3
V gene: TRBV12-3/TRBV12-4
clone size: NA
CDR3 protein: CASSSADTQYF
CDR3 DNA: TGTGCCAGCAGTTCGGCAGATACGCAGTATTTT

D gene: TRBD1
J gene: TRBJ2-2
V gene: TRBV6-5
clone size: once
CDR3 protein: CASTWDRQTGELFF
CDR3 DNA: TGTGCCAGCACCTGGGACAGGCAAACCGGGGAGCTGTTTTTT

D gene: TRBD1
J gene: TRBJ1-3
V gene: TRBV14
clone size: NA
CDR3 protein: CASSPPAGGGNTIYF
CDR3 DNA: TGTGCCAGCAGCCCCCCGGCAGGGGGTGGAAACACCATATATTTT

D gene: NA
J gene: TRBJ2-3
V gene: TRBV9
clone size: NA
CDR3 protein: CASSRESIGGTDTQYF
CDR3 DNA: TGTGCCAGCAGCAGGGAGAGTATTGGCGGGACAGATACGCAGTATTTT

D gene: TRBD1
J gene: TRBJ1-2
V gene: TRBV28
clone size: NA
CDR3 protein: CASSLPVTGRYGYTF
CDR3 DNA: TGTGCCAGCAGTTTACCTGTGACAGGGCGGTATGGCTACACCTTC

D gene: NA
J gene: TRBJ1-6
V gene: TRBV5-5
clone size: NA
CDR3 protein: CASSSGSVVYSPLHF
CDR3 DNA: TGTGCCAGCAGTTCCGGTTCGGTCGTTTATTCACCCCTCCACTTT

D gene: NA
J gene: TRBJ2-7
V gene: TRBV14
clone size: once
CDR3 protein: CASSQASVTEQYF
CDR3 DNA: TGTGCCAGCAGCCAAGCTAGCGTAACCGAGCAGTACTTC

D gene: TRBD1
J gene: TRBJ1-6
V gene: TRBV19
clone size: few
CDR3 protein: CASNPGQGFSPLHF
CDR3 DNA: TGTGCCAGTAACCCTGGACAGGGGTTCTCACCCCTCCACTTT

D gene: TRBD1
J gene: TRBJ2-1
V gene: TRBV25-1
clone size: few
CDR3 protein: CASSDPPGTGGSEQFF
CDR3 DNA: TGTGCCAGCAGTGATCCCCCGGGGACAGGGGGCAGTGAGCAGTTCTTC

D gene: NA
J gene: TRBJ1-5
V gene: TRBV28
clone size: NA
CDR3 protein: CASSLSGGTNQPQHF
CDR3 DNA: TGTGCCAGCAGTTTATCCGGGGGGACCAATCAGCCCCAGCATTTT

D gene: TRBD2
J gene: TRBJ2-3
V gene: TRBV28
clone size: NA
CDR3 protein: CASPPIAGGSDTQYF
CDR3 DNA: TGTGCCAGCCCTCCCATAGCGGGAGGATCAGATACGCAGTATTTT

D gene: NA
J gene: TRBJ2-5
V gene: TRBV5-5
clone size: NA
CDR3 protein: CASMRVAAEQETQYF
CDR3 DNA: TGTGCCAGCATGCGGGTGGCGGCAGAACAAGAGACCCAGTACTTC

D gene: TRBD1
J gene: TRBJ2-6
V gene: TRBV7-3
clone size: NA
CDR3 protein: CASSLGPGQTVLRGANVLTF
CDR3 DNA: TGTGCCAGCAGCTTAGGGCCGGGACAGACCGTTCTTCGCGGGGCCAACGTCCTGACTTTC

D gene: NA
J gene: TRBJ1-2
V gene: TRBV24-1
clone size: NA
CDR3 protein: CATSDNGLTEKAF
CDR3 DNA: TGTGCCACCAGTGATAATGGCCTGACAGAGAAGGCCTTC

D gene: TRBD2
J gene: TRBJ2-5
V gene: TRBV5-1
clone size: NA
CDR3 protein: CASSLGGTRETQYF
CDR3 DNA: TGCGCCAGCAGCTTGGGCGGGACTAGAGAGACCCAGTACTTC

D gene: NA
J gene: TRBJ1-2
V gene: TRBV20-1
clone size: NA
CDR3 protein: CSARAGTSYTF
CDR3 DNA: TGCAGTGCTAGGGCAGGCACCAGCTACACCTTC

D gene: TRBD1
J gene: TRBJ2-7
V gene: TRBV11-2
clone size: NA
CDR3 protein: CASRPQGAYEQYF
CDR3 DNA: TGTGCCAGCCGTCCACAGGGGGCGTACGAGCAGTACTTC

D gene: TRBD2
J gene: TRBJ2-3
V gene: TRBV7-9
clone size: NA
CDR3 protein: CASSSGTSVTDTQYF
CDR3 DNA: TGTGCCAGCAGCTCCGGGACTAGCGTCACAGATACGCAGTATTTT

D gene: NA
J gene: TRBJ2-7
V gene: TRBV14
clone size: NA
CDR3 protein: CASSQWEAGEQYF
CDR3 DNA: TGTGCCAGCAGCCAATGGGAGGCGGGCGAGCAGTACTTC